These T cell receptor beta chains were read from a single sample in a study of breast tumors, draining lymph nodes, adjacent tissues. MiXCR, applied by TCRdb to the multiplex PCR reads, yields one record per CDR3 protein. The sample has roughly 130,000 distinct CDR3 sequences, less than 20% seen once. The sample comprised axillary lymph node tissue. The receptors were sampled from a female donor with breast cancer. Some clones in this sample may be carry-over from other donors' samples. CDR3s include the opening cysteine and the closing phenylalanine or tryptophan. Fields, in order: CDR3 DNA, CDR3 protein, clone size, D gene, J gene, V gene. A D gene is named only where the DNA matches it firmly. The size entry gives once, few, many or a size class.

DNA: TGTGCCAGCAAACAGGCCACAGATACGCAGTATTTT
CDR3: CASKQATDTQYF
size: many
D: NA
J: TRBJ2-3
V: TRBV12-3/TRBV12-4

DNA: TGTGCCAGCAAGAACAGGCGAGACACCGGGGAGCTGTTTTTT
CDR3: CASKNRRDTGELFF
size: many
D: NA
J: TRBJ2-2
V: TRBV2

DNA: TGTGCCAGCAGTTTACCCGGGACAGGGGTTTCGGACTATGGCTACACCTTC
CDR3: CASSLPGTGVSDYGYTF
size: few
D: TRBD1
J: TRBJ1-2
V: TRBV28

DNA: TGTGCCAGCAGTTTTGAAGGGGCTAGCAATCAGCCCCAGCATTTT
CDR3: CASSFEGASNQPQHF
size: many
D: NA
J: TRBJ1-5
V: TRBV27

DNA: TGTGCCAGCAGCTTAAATCTGGGGCTGGTTGGAGTATCCTACGAGCAGTACTTC
CDR3: CASSLNLGLVGVSYEQYF
size: many
D: NA
J: TRBJ2-7
V: TRBV7-2

DNA: TGCGCCAGCAGCTTGGACAGGTCCGGGGATACGCAGTATTTT
CDR3: CASSLDRSGDTQYF
size: many
D: NA
J: TRBJ2-3
V: TRBV5-1

DNA: TGTGCCAGCAGCTTACAGGGGACCCCCCTCCACTTT
CDR3: CASSLQGTPLHF
size: many
D: NA
J: TRBJ1-6
V: TRBV11-1

DNA: TGCGCCAGCAGCGCCGACAGTAGCAATCAGCCCCAGCATTTT
CDR3: CASSADSSNQPQHF
size: many
D: NA
J: TRBJ1-5
V: TRBV5-1

DNA: TGTGCCACCAGTGCGGACAGGGTCCCTCGCGAGCAGTACTTC
CDR3: CATSADRVPREQYF
size: many
D: TRBD1
J: TRBJ2-7
V: TRBV24-1

DNA: TGCGCCAGCAGCGCTTTAGCGCTTAGCTCCTACAATGAGCAGTTCTTC
CDR3: CASSALALSSYNEQFF
size: many
D: NA
J: TRBJ2-1
V: TRBV5-1

DNA: TGTGCCAGCAACAGGGCCTCAGAGACCCAGTACTTC
CDR3: CASNRASETQYF
size: many
D: NA
J: TRBJ2-5
V: TRBV6-6